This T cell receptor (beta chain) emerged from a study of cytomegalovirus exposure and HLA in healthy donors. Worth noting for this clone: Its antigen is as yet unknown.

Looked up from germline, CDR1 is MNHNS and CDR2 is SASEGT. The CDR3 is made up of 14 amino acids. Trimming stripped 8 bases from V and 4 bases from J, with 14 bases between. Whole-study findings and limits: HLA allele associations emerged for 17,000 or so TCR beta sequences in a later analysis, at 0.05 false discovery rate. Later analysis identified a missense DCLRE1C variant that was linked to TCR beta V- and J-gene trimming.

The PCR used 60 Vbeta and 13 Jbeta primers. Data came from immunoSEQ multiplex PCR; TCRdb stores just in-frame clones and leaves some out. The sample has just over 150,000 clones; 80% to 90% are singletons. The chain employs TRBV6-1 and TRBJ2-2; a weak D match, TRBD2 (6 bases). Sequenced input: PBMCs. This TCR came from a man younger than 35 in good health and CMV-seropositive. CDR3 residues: CASGGTTGTGELFF. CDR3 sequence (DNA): TGTGCCAGCGGGGGGACCACGGGCACCGGGGAGCTGTTTTTT.